These T cell receptor beta chains were read from a single sample in a study of cytomegalovirus exposure and HLA in healthy donors. The protocol was immunoSEQ multiplex PCR, while the TCRdb copy is restricted to in-frame clones and leaves out a portion. The table has about 89,000 clones, less than 70% seen once; the top ten hold around 2.5%. Sample: PBMCs. The receptors were gathered from a human donor in good health. CDR3s include the opening cysteine and the closing phenylalanine or tryptophan. The D gene is left open where the match is weak. The size entry is marked missing in some rows and otherwise reads once, few, many or a size class.

TRBJ2-1 - TRBD1 TRBV4-1 TGCGCCAGCAGCGGCCCGGGACAGGGGGCCCCCAATGAGCAGTTCTTC CASSGPGQGAPNEQFF
TRBJ2-7 once TRBD1 TRBV6-1 TGTGCCAGCAGCCTCGACAGGGTAGGGGAGCAGTACTTC CASSLDRVGEQYF
TRBJ2-1 - - TRBV28 TGTGCCAGCAGTTTATACACGGACAGAGACAATGAGCAGTTCTTC CASSLYTDRDNEQFF
TRBJ2-2 once - TRBV28 TGTGCCAGCAGTTCCACAGGTTTTAACACCGGGGAGCTGTTTTTT CASSSTGFNTGELFF
TRBJ2-6 once TRBD1 TRBV15 TGTGCCACCAGAAGAGGGGACACAGGGGCTGGGGCCAACGTCCTGACTTTC CATRRGDTGAGANVLTF
TRBJ1-6 - TRBD1 TRBV19 TGTGCCAGTAGGGAACAGGGGGGAAGAGGTAATTCACCCCTCCACTTT CASREQGGRGNSPLHF
TRBJ1-2 few TRBD1 TRBV7-8 TGTGCCAGCAGCTTAGCGGGACAGGGGATGAACTATGGCTACACCTTC CASSLAGQGMNYGYTF
TRBJ2-3 - TRBD1 TRBV10-3 TGTGCCATCAGTGCACAGGGGATCACAGATACGCAGTATTTT CAISAQGITDTQYF
TRBJ1-5 - TRBD1 TRBV11-2 TGTGCCAGCAGCCACGACAGGGCAGGCAATCAGCCCCAGCATTTT CASSHDRAGNQPQHF
TRBJ2-3 - - TRBV19 TGTGCCAGTAGCAAGTGGGGCAAGGATACGCAGTATTTT CASSKWGKDTQYF
TRBJ1-1 - TRBD1 TRBV30 TGTGCCTGGACAGATGGCAGGGGGCTGAACACTGAAGCTTTCTTT CAWTDGRGLNTEAFF
TRBJ1-5 once TRBD1 TRBV7-9 TGTGCCAGCAGCTTCGGGGACAGGGATCAGCCCCAGCATTTT CASSFGDRDQPQHF
TRBJ2-7 - TRBD2 TRBV7-9 TGTGCCAGCAGCAAACGGGAGGTCTACGAGCAGTACTTC CASSKREVYEQYF
TRBJ1-1 few TRBD1 TRBV9 TGTGCCAGCAGCGCCGACAGGGTCGGGTTGGCTGAAGCTTTCTTT CASSADRVGLAEAFF
TRBJ2-3 few - TRBV9 TGTGCCAGCAGCGGCCGTGAGGATTCAGATGCGCAGTATTTT CASSGREDSDAQYF
TRBJ1-5 - - TRBV25-1 TGTGCCAGCAGTGCCCAGGGAATGGGCAATCAGCCCCAGCATTTT CASSAQGMGNQPQHF
TRBJ1-2 - TRBD1 TRBV28 TGTGCCAGCACCCCGGGACAGGGAATTGTTAGGGGCGGCTACACCTTC CASTPGQGIVRGGYTF
TRBJ1-2 - - TRBV5-5 TGTGCCAGCAGCACACAGGCTAACTATGGCTACACCTTC CASSTQANYGYTF
TRBJ2-7 - TRBD1 TRBV6-6 TGTGCCAGCAGTTACTCCGGGACAGGGGGGAACGAGCAGTACTTC CASSYSGTGGNEQYF
TRBJ2-2 once - TRBV6-1 TGTGCCAGCAGTGACAGAGGGTCCGGGGAGCTGTTTTTT CASSDRGSGELFF
TRBJ2-7 once - TRBV30 TGTGCCTGGAGTGGGAGGGGCGCCCTCGAGCAGTACTTC CAWSGRGALEQYF
TRBJ2-7 - - TRBV9 TGTGCCAGCAGCGTAGGGGCATCCCGAATTAGTTACGAGCAGTACTTC CASSVGASRISYEQYF
TRBJ2-4 - TRBD2 TRBV2 TGTGCCAGCAGAAAACTAGCGGGGGGCGAAGGCGGGCAGTACTTC CASRKLAGGEGGQYF
TRBJ2-7 - - TRBV28 TGTGCCAGCCTTTGGGGAGAATCGAACGAGCAGTACTTC CASLWGESNEQYF
TRBJ2-1 - TRBD2 TRBV7-2 TGTGCCAGCAGCTTAGTAAGCGGGGGGGCCTATGAGCAGTTCTTC CASSLVSGGAYEQFF
TRBJ2-3 - - TRBV27 TGTGCCAGCAGTTTAAACTTGGTCACAGATACGCAGTATTTT CASSLNLVTDTQYF
TRBJ2-5 few - TRBV4-3 TGCGCCAGCAGCCAAGCCGGGAAAAGCAGGGAGACCCAGTACTTC CASSQAGKSRETQYF
TRBJ1-2 - TRBD1 TRBV19 TGTGCCAGTAGCCGAAACAGGGGGAAGGAAAATGGCTACACCTTC CASSRNRGKENGYTF
TRBJ2-7 - - TRBV18 TGTGCCAGCTCAATCCAGGTAGGCTACGAGCAGTACTTC CASSIQVGYEQYF
TRBJ1-1 - - TRBV4-2 TGTGCCAGCAGCCGCCCGGCAGGGGAAAACACTGAAGCTTTCTTT CASSRPAGENTEAFF
TRBJ1-3 - TRBD1 TRBV7-8 TGTGCCAGCAGCGGATACAGGGGGACCCCTGGAAACACCATATATTTT CASSGYRGTPGNTIYF
TRBJ1-5 medium-sized - TRBV10-3 TGTGCCATCAGTGAGGCAGGGGCGAGACGCAATCAGCCCCAGCATTTT CAISEAGARRNQPQHF
TRBJ2-6 once TRBD1 TRBV7-8 TGTGCCAGCAGCCCGAGGACAGGCGGAAGCTCTGGGGCCAACGTCCTGACTTTC CASSPRTGGSSGANVLTF
TRBJ1-1 few TRBD1 TRBV6-1 TGTGCCAGCAGGACCGGGACAGAGCTGAACACTGAAGCTTTCTTT CASRTGTELNTEAFF
TRBJ2-5 - TRBD1 TRBV18 TGTGCCAGCTCACGAGGCAGGGGGGAGACCCAGTACTTC CASSRGRGETQYF
TRBJ1-1 - - TRBV7-9 TGTGCCAGCAGCTTCTCTGCGCCCAATTTCTTTCCCCCTGAAGCTTTCTTT CASSFSAPNFFPPEAFF
TRBJ1-6 - - TRBV10-3 TGTGCCATCAGTGAGAGTGAAAGGGGTGCTAATTCACCCCTCCACTTT CAISESERGANSPLHF
TRBJ2-7 - - TRBV2 TGTGCCAGCCACTCGGACGGGGACTACGAGCAGTACTTC CASHSDGDYEQYF
TRBJ1-6 few TRBD1 TRBV13 TGTGCCAGCAGCTTTCGGAGGGGGCGAGATTCACCCCTCCACTTT CASSFRRGRDSPLHF
TRBJ2-7 - TRBD2 TRBV30 TGTGCCTGCCGTCGGGAGCGGGGGTACGAGCAGTACTTC CACRRERGYEQYF
TRBJ2-5 - - TRBV7-2 TGTGCCAGCAGCTTAGCGCGAACGGAACAGCCCTACTTC CASSLARTEQPYF
TRBJ1-1 once TRBD1 TRBV18 TGTGCCAGCTCAGGACAGGCTAACACTGAAGCTTTCTTT CASSGQANTEAFF
TRBJ2-5 - TRBD2 TRBV2 TGTGCCAGCAGTTTTAGCGGGGGGGCCGAAGAGACCCAGTACTTC CASSFSGGAEETQYF
TRBJ1-4 - - TRBV19 TGTGCCAGTAGTGCCCTGGGTGGGGCGGCTGAAAAACTGTTTTTT CASSALGGAAEKLFF
TRBJ2-7 - TRBD1 TRBV7-2 TGTGCCAGCAGCCCTCGGACAGGCCTCTTCTACGAGCAGTACTTC CASSPRTGLFYEQYF
TRBJ2-5 few - TRBV7-6 TGTGCCAGCAGCGCAGCAGGGGCCCTTTGGGAGACCCAGTACTTC CASSAAGALWETQYF
TRBJ2-3 - TRBD1 TRBV7-2 TGTGCCAGCAGCCCAGGGGTGGACAGGGTTTCAGATACGCAGTATTTT CASSPGVDRVSDTQYF
TRBJ2-7 - - TRBV5-1 TGCGCCAGCAGCTTGACAGGGTACGAGCAGTACTTC CASSLTGYEQYF
TRBJ1-5 - - TRBV2 TGTGCCAGCCGTAACCGAGGACAGAACAATCAGCCCCAGCATTTT CASRNRGQNNQPQHF
TRBJ2-3 - TRBD1 TRBV7-9 TGTGCCAGCAGCCTCGGACAGGAGATATCAGATACGCAGTATTTT CASSLGQEISDTQYF
TRBJ1-6 - - TRBV4-1 TGCGCCAGCAGCCATATACAGGGTACCCTCCACTTT CASSHIQGTLHF
TRBJ2-3 - TRBD2 TRBV5-6 TGTGCCAGCAGCTTGGCGGGACTAGCGGGGGTTGGGGCAGATACGCAGTATTTT CASSLAGLAGVGADTQYF
TRBJ2-7 - TRBD2 TRBV27 TGTGCCAGCAGTTTAATGTTTGGACTAGCGGGCTCCTACGAGCAGTACTTC CASSLMFGLAGSYEQYF
TRBJ2-3 - TRBD2 TRBV11-2 TGTGCCAGCAGCTTAGGACTAGCCCCGCAGTATTTT CASSLGLAPQYF
TRBJ2-5 - TRBD1 TRBV9 TGTGCCAGCAGTGAGGACCTCAGGGGGCGTAAAGAGACCCAGTACTTC CASSEDLRGRKETQYF